A single T cell receptor (beta chain) is shown here with its context. Next came a second PCR, run for about 6 to 11 cycles, which used a sample-barcoded 5' primer along with a J-beta primer mix. A template-switch adaptor that had 12 random nucleotides put a tag on each cDNA molecule. Using its own MiXCR run on the 5' RACE reads, TCRdb lists one record per CDR3 protein. The sample holds 950,000 to 1,200,000 distinct CDR3 sequences, 35% to 40% seen once. This sample is drawn from a study of blood T cells in healthy people across ages. The CDR3 is 14 residues long. The germline V gene encodes CDR1 DFQATT and CDR2 SNEGSKA (reference sequence). Trimming took 4 bases from V and 1 from J; bases not matched to a gene: 5.

This sequence originates from a man aged 18 to 29 in good health. The sample taken for sequencing was blood. V and J are TRBV20-1 and TRBJ2-7; TRBD1 aligns across 9 bases. The CDR3 sequence: CSATSGTGSYEQYF. DNA of the CDR3: TGCAGTGCTACTTCCGGGACAGGGTCCTACGAGCAGTACTTC.